This is a list of T cell receptor beta chains from one sample in a study of blood T cells in healthy people across ages. TCRdb re-analysed the 5' RACE reads in MiXCR, keeping a single row per CDR3 protein. This sample carries about 750,000 distinct CDR3 sequences, 53% of them seen once, and the ten largest clones take about two fifths. The sample was blood. The receptor set was obtained from a man of 80 years or more in good health. Both conserved end residues are part of each CDR3. Each record gives: clone size, J gene, V gene, D gene, CDR3 protein, CDR3 DNA. The D gene is left open where the match is weak. Clone size, where shown, is once, few, many, or a class for clones that have expanded.

abundance: .; j_gene: TRBJ2-1; v_gene: TRBV2; d_gene: .; CDR3aa: CASSISVASYNEQFF; CDR3nt: TGTGCCAGCTCCATATCGGTAGCATCCTACAATGAGCAGTTCTTC
abundance: .; j_gene: TRBJ2-7; v_gene: TRBV20-1; d_gene: TRBD2; CDR3aa: CSASVVGGTYEQYF; CDR3nt: TGCAGTGCTAGTGTAGTGGGAGGGACCTACGAGCAGTACTTC
abundance: few; j_gene: TRBJ2-5; v_gene: TRBV6-6; d_gene: .; CDR3aa: CASSFLGGGETQYF; CDR3nt: TGTGCCAGCAGTTTCCTAGGGGGAGGGGAGACCCAGTACTTC
abundance: .; j_gene: TRBJ1-1; v_gene: TRBV6-4; d_gene: TRBD1; CDR3aa: CASSATGGDEAFF; CDR3nt: TGTGCCAGCAGTGCGACAGGGGGCGATGAAGCTTTCTTT
abundance: .; j_gene: TRBJ1-2; v_gene: TRBV3-1; d_gene: TRBD1; CDR3aa: CASSPTGLGGYTF; CDR3nt: TGTGCCAGCAGCCCGACAGGGTTGGGCGGCTACACCTTC
abundance: many; j_gene: TRBJ2-5; v_gene: TRBV10-3; d_gene: .; CDR3aa: CAISESQVQYF; CDR3nt: TGTGCCATCAGTGAGTCCCAGGTCCAGTACTTC
abundance: .; j_gene: TRBJ2-7; v_gene: TRBV4-1; d_gene: TRBD1; CDR3aa: CASSQWDRGPNEQYF; CDR3nt: TGCGCCAGCAGCCAGTGGGACAGGGGGCCCAACGAGCAGTACTTC
abundance: few; j_gene: TRBJ1-2; v_gene: TRBV18; d_gene: TRBD1; CDR3aa: CASSRGQGGSNYGYTF; CDR3nt: TGTGCCAGCTCAAGGGGACAGGGAGGATCGAACTATGGCTACACCTTC
abundance: .; j_gene: TRBJ2-7; v_gene: TRBV27; d_gene: TRBD2; CDR3aa: CASSSLLAGGPRTYEQYF; CDR3nt: TGTGCCAGCAGTTCCCTCCTAGCGGGAGGGCCGAGGACCTACGAGCAGTACTTC
abundance: .; j_gene: TRBJ2-1; v_gene: TRBV28; d_gene: .; CDR3aa: CASRRGGAWEQFF; CDR3nt: TGTGCCAGCAGGCGAGGAGGGGCTTGGGAGCAGTTCTTC
abundance: .; j_gene: TRBJ2-1; v_gene: TRBV20-1; d_gene: .; CDR3aa: CSARQRSSYNEQFF; CDR3nt: TGCAGTGCTAGACAGCGGAGCTCCTACAATGAGCAGTTCTTC
abundance: .; j_gene: TRBJ2-1; v_gene: TRBV27; d_gene: TRBD1; CDR3aa: CASSFGQGVEQFF; CDR3nt: TGTGCCAGCAGTTTCGGTCAGGGGGTTGAGCAGTTCTTC
abundance: once; j_gene: TRBJ2-1; v_gene: TRBV20-1; d_gene: TRBD2; CDR3aa: CSARSGRGAGNEQFF; CDR3nt: TGCAGTGCTAGGAGCGGGAGGGGAGCGGGCAATGAGCAGTTCTTC
abundance: .; j_gene: TRBJ2-7; v_gene: TRBV29-1; d_gene: .; CDR3aa: CSGGDRPIVNYEQYF; CDR3nt: TGCAGCGGGGGGGACAGACCCATCGTTAACTACGAGCAGTACTTC
abundance: many; j_gene: TRBJ2-7; v_gene: TRBV7-9; d_gene: .; CDR3aa: CASSLGREQYF; CDR3nt: TGTGCCAGCAGCTTAGGGCGGGAGCAGTACTTC
abundance: .; j_gene: TRBJ2-1; v_gene: TRBV28; d_gene: .; CDR3aa: CASSPGSTAGHEQFF; CDR3nt: TGTGCCAGCAGTCCCGGGTCCACAGCGGGCCATGAGCAGTTCTTC
abundance: .; j_gene: TRBJ2-7; v_gene: TRBV7-6; d_gene: TRBD1; CDR3aa: CASSSGQANWEQYF; CDR3nt: TGTGCCAGCAGCTCCGGACAGGCCAATTGGGAGCAGTACTTC
abundance: .; j_gene: TRBJ2-1; v_gene: TRBV6-5; d_gene: .; CDR3aa: CASSYLALGSSEQFF; CDR3nt: TGTGCCAGCAGTTACCTCGCCCTTGGGTCGAGTGAGCAGTTCTTC
abundance: few; j_gene: TRBJ2-5; v_gene: TRBV24-1; d_gene: TRBD2; CDR3aa: CATSDSLAGEIETQYF; CDR3nt: TGTGCCACCTCAGACAGCCTAGCGGGAGAAATCGAGACCCAGTACTTC
abundance: few; j_gene: TRBJ2-4; v_gene: TRBV4-2; d_gene: TRBD2; CDR3aa: CASSQASGTRTNIQYF; CDR3nt: TGTGCCAGCAGCCAAGCGTCGGGGACTAGAACGAACATTCAGTACTTC
abundance: .; j_gene: TRBJ2-5; v_gene: TRBV7-9; d_gene: TRBD2; CDR3aa: CASSLAPGLAGAGDYNEQYF; CDR3nt: TGTGCCAGCAGCTTAGCTCCGGGACTAGCGGGGGCCGGGGATTACAATGAGCAGTACTTC
abundance: .; j_gene: TRBJ1-1; v_gene: TRBV29-1; d_gene: .; CDR3aa: CSTGPMNTEAFF; CDR3nt: TGCAGCACGGGACCCATGAACACTGAAGCTTTCTTT
abundance: .; j_gene: TRBJ2-1; v_gene: TRBV19; d_gene: TRBD1; CDR3aa: CASRGRGPGSYNEQFF; CDR3nt: TGTGCCAGTAGGGGCAGGGGGCCCGGATCCTACAATGAGCAGTTCTTC
abundance: .; j_gene: TRBJ2-3; v_gene: TRBV20-1; d_gene: .; CDR3aa: CSARDHEGGDAYF; CDR3nt: TGCAGTGCTAGAGATCATGAAGGTGGAGACGCGTATTTT
abundance: .; j_gene: TRBJ2-5; v_gene: TRBV5-1; d_gene: .; CDR3aa: CASSLAGEKLETQYF; CDR3nt: TGCGCCAGCAGCTTGGCCGGTGAGAAACTGGAGACCCAGTACTTC
abundance: few; j_gene: TRBJ2-1; v_gene: TRBV5-1; d_gene: .; CDR3aa: CASSPHGESSYNEQFF; CDR3nt: TGCGCCAGCAGTCCGCATGGGGAGAGCTCCTACAATGAGCAGTTCTTC
abundance: .; j_gene: TRBJ2-1; v_gene: TRBV6-1; d_gene: .; CDR3aa: CASSEDRSSYNEQFF; CDR3nt: TGTGCCAGCAGTGAAGACCGCAGCTCCTACAATGAGCAGTTCTTC
abundance: .; j_gene: TRBJ2-4; v_gene: TRBV5-8; d_gene: .; CDR3aa: CASSFLPQYF; CDR3nt: TGTGCCAGCAGCTTCCTCCCGCAGTACTTC
abundance: .; j_gene: TRBJ2-5; v_gene: TRBV27; d_gene: .; CDR3aa: CASSSTGVGQETQYF; CDR3nt: TGTGCCAGCAGTTCGACTGGGGTGGGCCAAGAGACCCAGTACTTC
abundance: few; j_gene: TRBJ1-6; v_gene: TRBV20-1; d_gene: .; CDR3aa: CSARDRGGRDSPLHF; CDR3nt: TGCAGTGCTAGAGATCGAGGAGGCCGAGATTCACCCCTCCACTTT
abundance: .; j_gene: TRBJ2-1; v_gene: TRBV2; d_gene: .; CDR3aa: CASTLAVSYNEQFF; CDR3nt: TGTGCCAGCACCTTAGCGGTATCCTACAATGAGCAGTTCTTC
abundance: .; j_gene: TRBJ2-5; v_gene: TRBV29-1; d_gene: TRBD2; CDR3aa: CSVARGAGEQYF; CDR3nt: TGCAGCGTTGCGCGGGGGGCGGGGGAGCAGTACTTC
abundance: once; j_gene: TRBJ2-5; v_gene: TRBV7-2; d_gene: .; CDR3aa: CASSPDGDQETQYF; CDR3nt: TGTGCCAGCAGCCCAGACGGGGACCAAGAGACCCAGTACTTC
abundance: .; j_gene: TRBJ1-1; v_gene: TRBV5-1; d_gene: .; CDR3aa: CASSRNPGTEAFF; CDR3nt: TGCGCCAGCAGCCGAAACCCCGGGACAGAAGCTTTCTTT
abundance: many; j_gene: TRBJ2-7; v_gene: TRBV10-3; d_gene: .; CDR3aa: CAIRLDGYSYEQYF; CDR3nt: TGTGCCATCAGGTTGGACGGTTACTCCTACGAGCAGTACTTC
abundance: many; j_gene: TRBJ2-4; v_gene: TRBV2; d_gene: TRBD2; CDR3aa: CASSGLAGNVGAAKNIQYF; CDR3nt: TGTGCCAGCAGTGGGCTAGCGGGAAATGTTGGGGCGGCCAAAAACATTCAGTACTTC
abundance: .; j_gene: TRBJ2-2; v_gene: TRBV6-2/TRBV6-3; d_gene: .; CDR3aa: CASSPREKGELFF; CDR3nt: TGTGCCAGCAGTCCCAGGGAAAAGGGGGAGCTGTTTTTT
abundance: few; j_gene: TRBJ2-1; v_gene: TRBV6-5; d_gene: TRBD1; CDR3aa: CASRGQTYNEQFF; CDR3nt: TGTGCCAGCAGGGGACAGACCTACAATGAGCAGTTCTTC